This T cell receptor beta chain comes out of a study of shared clonotypes between healthy human individuals. A single count supports this clone. Healthy adults negative for HIV, lacking recent acute infections or vaccinations, served as donors. V shed 3 bases and J 7 bases; nucleotides not matched to a gene: 6. Germline CDR1 KGHSH, CDR2 LQKENI. There are 15 residues in the CDR3. PCR replicates performed on unsorted PBMC used around 310 ng DNA, some 30,000 T cell genomes. Assay: immunoSEQ multiplex PCR; the TCRdb copy retains only in-frame clones and omits some. The sample includes about 490,000 clones, around four fifths of them seen just once.

Source material: PBMCs. The gene calls are TRBV18 and TRBJ2-1; TRBD1 matches 10 bases. The receptor comes from a woman aged 40 to 50 in good health. Some clones in this sample may be carry-over from other donors' samples. The DNA for the CDR3 is TGTGCCAGCTCACCGAGACAGGGGGCAGATAATGAGCAGTTCTTC. Its translation: CASSPRQGADNEQFF.